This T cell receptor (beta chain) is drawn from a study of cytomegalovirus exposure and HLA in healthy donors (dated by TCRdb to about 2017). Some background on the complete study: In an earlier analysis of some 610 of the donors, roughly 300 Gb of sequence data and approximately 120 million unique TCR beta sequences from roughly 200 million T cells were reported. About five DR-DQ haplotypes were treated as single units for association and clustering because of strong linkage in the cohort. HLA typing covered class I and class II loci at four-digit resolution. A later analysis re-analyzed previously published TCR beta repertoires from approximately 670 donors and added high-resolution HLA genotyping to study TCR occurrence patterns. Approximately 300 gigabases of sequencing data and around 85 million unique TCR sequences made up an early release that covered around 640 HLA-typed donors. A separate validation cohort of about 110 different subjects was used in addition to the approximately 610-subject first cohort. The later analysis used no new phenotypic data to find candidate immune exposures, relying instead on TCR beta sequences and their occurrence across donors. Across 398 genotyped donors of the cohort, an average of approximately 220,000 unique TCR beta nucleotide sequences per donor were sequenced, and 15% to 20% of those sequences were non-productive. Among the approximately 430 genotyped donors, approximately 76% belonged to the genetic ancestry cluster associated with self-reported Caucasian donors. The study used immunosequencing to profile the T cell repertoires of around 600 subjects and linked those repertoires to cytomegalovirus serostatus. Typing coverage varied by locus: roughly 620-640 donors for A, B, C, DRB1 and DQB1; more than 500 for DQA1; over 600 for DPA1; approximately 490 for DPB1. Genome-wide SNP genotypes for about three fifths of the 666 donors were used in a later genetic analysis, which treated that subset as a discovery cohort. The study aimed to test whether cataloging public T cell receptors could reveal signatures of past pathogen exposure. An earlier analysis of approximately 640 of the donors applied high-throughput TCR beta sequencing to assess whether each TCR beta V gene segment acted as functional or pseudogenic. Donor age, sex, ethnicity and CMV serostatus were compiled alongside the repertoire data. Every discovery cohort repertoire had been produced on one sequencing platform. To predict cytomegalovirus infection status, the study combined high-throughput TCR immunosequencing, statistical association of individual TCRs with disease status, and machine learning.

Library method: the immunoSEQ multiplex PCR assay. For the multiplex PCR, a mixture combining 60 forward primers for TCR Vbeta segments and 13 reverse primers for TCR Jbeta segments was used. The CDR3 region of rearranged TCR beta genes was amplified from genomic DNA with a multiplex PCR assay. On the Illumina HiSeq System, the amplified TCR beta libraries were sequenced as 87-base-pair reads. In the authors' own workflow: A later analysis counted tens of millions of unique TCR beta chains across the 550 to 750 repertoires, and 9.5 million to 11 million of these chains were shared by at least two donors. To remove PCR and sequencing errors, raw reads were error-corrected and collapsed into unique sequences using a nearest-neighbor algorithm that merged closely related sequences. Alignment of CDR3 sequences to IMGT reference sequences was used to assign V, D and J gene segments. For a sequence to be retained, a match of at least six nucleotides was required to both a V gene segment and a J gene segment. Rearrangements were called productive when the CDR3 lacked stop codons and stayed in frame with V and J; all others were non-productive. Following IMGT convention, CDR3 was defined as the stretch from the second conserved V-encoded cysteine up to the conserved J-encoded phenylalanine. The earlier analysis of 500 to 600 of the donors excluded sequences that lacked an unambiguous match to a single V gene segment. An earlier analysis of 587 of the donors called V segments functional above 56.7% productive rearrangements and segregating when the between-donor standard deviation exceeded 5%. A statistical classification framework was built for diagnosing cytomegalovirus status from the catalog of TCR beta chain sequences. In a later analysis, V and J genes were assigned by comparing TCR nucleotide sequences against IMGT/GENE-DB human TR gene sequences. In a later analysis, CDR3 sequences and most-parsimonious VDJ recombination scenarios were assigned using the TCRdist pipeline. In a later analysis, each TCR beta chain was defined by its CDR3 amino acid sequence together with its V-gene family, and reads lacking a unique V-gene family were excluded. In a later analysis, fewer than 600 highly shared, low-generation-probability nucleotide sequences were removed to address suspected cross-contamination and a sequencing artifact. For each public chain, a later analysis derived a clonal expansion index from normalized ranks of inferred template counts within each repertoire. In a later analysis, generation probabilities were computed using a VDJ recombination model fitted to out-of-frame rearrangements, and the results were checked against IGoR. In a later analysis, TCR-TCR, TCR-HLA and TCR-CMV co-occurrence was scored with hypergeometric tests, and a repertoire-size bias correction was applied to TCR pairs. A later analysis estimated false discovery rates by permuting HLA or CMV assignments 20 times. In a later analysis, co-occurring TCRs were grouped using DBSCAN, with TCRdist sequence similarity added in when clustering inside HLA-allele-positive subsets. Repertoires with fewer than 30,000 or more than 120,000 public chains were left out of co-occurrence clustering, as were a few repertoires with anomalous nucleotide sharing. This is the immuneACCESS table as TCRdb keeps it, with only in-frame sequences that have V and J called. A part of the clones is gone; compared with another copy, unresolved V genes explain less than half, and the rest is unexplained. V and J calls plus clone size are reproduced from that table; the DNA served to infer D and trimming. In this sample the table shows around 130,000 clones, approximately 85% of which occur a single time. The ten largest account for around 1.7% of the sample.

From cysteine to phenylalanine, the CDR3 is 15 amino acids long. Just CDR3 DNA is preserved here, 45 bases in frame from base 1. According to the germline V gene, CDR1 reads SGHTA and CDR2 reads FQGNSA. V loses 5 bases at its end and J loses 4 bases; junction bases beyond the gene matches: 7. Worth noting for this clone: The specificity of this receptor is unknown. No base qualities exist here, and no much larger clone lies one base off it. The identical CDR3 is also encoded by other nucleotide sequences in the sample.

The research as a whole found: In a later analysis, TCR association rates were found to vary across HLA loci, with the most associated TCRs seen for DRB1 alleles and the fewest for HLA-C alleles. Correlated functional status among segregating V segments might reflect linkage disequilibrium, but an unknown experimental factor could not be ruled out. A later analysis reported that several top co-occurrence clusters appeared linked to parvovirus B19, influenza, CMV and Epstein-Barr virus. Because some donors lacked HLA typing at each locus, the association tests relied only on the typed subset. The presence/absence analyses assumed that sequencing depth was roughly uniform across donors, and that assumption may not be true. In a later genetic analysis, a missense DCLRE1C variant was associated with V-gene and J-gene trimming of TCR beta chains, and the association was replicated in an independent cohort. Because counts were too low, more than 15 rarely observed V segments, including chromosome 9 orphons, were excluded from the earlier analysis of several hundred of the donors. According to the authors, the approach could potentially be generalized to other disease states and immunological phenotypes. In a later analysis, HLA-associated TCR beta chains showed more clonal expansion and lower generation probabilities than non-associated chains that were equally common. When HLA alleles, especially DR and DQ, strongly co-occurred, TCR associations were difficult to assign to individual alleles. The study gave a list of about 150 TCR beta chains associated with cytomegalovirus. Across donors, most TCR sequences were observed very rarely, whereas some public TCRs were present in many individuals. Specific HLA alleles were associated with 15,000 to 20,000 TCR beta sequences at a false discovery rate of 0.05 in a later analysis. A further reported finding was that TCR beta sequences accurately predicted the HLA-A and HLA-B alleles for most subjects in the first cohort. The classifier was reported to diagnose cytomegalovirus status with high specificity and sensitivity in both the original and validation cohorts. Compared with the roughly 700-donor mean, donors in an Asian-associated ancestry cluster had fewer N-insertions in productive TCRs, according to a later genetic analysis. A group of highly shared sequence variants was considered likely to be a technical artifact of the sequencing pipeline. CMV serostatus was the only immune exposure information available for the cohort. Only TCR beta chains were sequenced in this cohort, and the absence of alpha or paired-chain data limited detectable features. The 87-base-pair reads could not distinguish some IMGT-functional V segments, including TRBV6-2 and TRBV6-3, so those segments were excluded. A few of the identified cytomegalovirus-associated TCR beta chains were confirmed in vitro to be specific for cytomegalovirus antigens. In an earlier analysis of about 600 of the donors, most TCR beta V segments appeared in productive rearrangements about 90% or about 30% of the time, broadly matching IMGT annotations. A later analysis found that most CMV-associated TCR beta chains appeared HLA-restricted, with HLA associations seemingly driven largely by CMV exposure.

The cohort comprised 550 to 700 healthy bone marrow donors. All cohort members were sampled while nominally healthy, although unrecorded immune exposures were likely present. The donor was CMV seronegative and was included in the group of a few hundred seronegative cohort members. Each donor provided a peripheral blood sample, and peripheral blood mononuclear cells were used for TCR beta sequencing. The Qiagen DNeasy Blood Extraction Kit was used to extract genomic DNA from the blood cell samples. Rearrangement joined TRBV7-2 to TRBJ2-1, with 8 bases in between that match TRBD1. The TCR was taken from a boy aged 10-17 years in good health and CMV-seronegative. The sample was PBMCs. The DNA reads TGTGCCAGCAGCCCCGACAGGGGATCGTACAATGAGCAGTTCTTC. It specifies CASSPDRGSYNEQFF.